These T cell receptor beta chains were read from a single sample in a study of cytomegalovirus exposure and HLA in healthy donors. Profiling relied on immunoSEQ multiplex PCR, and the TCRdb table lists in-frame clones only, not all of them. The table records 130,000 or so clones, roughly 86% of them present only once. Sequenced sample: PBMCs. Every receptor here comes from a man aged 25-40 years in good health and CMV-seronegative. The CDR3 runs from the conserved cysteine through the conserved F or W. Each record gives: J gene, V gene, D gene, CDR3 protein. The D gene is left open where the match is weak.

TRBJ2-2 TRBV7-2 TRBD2 CASSLKRKSGGAGELFF
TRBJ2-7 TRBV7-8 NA CASSSRITYEQYF
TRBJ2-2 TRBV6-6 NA CASAHQDTGELFF
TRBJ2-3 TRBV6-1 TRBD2 CASSLIAGGLDTQYF
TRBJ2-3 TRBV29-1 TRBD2 CSVPQLAARTDTQYF
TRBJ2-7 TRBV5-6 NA CASSLGQGPYEQYF
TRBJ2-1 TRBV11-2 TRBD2 CASSPLTSGVEQFF
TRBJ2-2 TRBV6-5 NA CASKLTNTGELFF
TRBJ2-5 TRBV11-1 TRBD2 CASSSTSGGGLETQYF
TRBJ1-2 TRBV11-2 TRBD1 CASSQQGIGYGYTF
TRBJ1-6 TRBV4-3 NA CASSQDFGGSYSYNSPLHF
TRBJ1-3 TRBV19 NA CARRSGNTIYF
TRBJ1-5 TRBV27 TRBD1 CASSSHRGFSNQPQHF
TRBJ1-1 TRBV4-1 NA CASSRSQDTEAFF
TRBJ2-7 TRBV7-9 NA CASTAWGREQYF
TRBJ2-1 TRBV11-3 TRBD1 CASSQGQGYNEQFF
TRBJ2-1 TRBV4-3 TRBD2 CASSQGGGADNEQFF
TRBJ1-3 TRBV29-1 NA CSVLLGNTIYF
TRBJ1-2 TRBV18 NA CASSPNSDSPGGLYGYTF
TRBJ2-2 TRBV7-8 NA CASSFRRGGELFF
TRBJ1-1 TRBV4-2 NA CASSVPGSNTEAFF
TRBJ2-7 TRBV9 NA CASSVGPGFSYEQYF
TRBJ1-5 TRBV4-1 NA CASSQDEADQPQHF
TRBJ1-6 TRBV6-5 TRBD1 CASSVPGQGVSPLHF
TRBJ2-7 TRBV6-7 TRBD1 CASSSSIRDRRYEQYF
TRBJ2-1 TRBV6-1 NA CASRRGIGEQFF
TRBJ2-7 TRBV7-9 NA CASSWPGAGEQYF
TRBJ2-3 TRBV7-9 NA CASSPGPLTDTQYF
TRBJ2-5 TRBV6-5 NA CASSYGRGQTQYF
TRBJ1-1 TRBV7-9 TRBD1 CASSLAGGQGTEAFF
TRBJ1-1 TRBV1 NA CTSSERDAVGQDMNTEAFF
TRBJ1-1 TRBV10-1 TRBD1 CASSYTRDRGLTEAFF
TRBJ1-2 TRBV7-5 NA CARSLGDREYGYTF
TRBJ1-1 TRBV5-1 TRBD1 CASSLGRTGRSMNTEAFF
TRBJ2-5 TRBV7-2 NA CASSPAGSAGYF
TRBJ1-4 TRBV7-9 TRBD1 CASSLRQGFEKLFF
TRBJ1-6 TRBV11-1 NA CASSLDRNSPLHF
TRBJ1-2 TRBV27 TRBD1 CASRTTGTGVRNGYTF
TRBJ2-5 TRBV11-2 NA CASSSVALYQETQYF
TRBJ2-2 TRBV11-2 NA CASSPRVGLLTNTGELFF
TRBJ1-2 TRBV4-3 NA CASSQDRRGLNYGYTF
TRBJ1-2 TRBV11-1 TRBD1 CASSLMDRGGYTF
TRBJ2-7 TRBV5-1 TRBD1 CASSLAGTGTGEQYF
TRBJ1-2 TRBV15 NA CATSPWRDGYTF
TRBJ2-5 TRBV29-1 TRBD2 CSVPRGTSGGGHQYF
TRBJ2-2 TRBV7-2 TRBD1 CASSPRQGTGELFF
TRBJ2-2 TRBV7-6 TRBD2 CASSFSGGADNGELFF
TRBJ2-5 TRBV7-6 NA CASSLVAGGSQETQYF
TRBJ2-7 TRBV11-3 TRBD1 CASSFRGPGQGYYEQYF
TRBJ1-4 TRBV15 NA CATSRDRATNEKLFF
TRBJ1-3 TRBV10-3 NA CAMRTEDSGNTIYF
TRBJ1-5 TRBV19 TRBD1 CASSTLQGARNQPQHF
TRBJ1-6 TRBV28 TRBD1 CASSSGQGRSSYNSPLHF
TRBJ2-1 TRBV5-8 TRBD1 CASSRGQGSGNEQFF
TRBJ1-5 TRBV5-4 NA CASSLGAGSNQPQHF
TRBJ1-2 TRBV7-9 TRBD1 CASSSTYRGPYGYTF
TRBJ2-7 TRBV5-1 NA CASSFLTRGSYEQYF
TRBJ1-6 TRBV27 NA CASSARVFDSPLHF
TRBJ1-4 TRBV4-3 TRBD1 CASSQVGQGVKLFF